This TCR beta chain originates from a study of blood T cell repertoires in COVID-19. Study overall: Some COVID-19 samples were acute and others convalescent; all came from the United States, Italy and Spain.

The CDR3 is 13 amino acids. V was shortened by 6 bases and J by 4 bases, with 12 bases between the two germline ends. CDR1 is SNHLY, CDR2 FYNNEI, per germline. How the authors handled the data: By means of reference gene primer amplification, nucleated cell counts were estimated. The repertoire was sequenced with immunoSEQ multiplex PCR; TCRdb's copy has only in-frame clones and lacks some. V, J and clone size reflect that table, while D and trimming were determined from the DNA. This sample has 65,000 to 90,000 clones, with roughly 76% found just once. The origin of this receptor is an older man with active or convalescent COVID-19. The V gene is TRBV2, the J gene TRBJ2-5, with D perhaps TRBD2 (6 bases). The source material was peripheral blood. This CDR3 reads CASSRDFGETQYF. The CDR3 DNA reads TGTGCCAGCAGCCGGGACTTCGGAGAGACCCAGTACTTC.